The clone carrying this TCR beta chain was seen just once. The antigen remains undetermined. Germline loops: CDR1 MNHEY, CDR2 SMNVEV (reference sequence). The CDR3 is 17 residues long. Trimming cost V 5 bases and J 2 bases; bases outside gene matches: 13. These data originate in a study of cytotoxic CD8 clonotypes in ibrutinib-treated CLL. In the study overall: Across the patients, some eleven were relapsed/refractory, around 16 treatment-naive and roughly 18 IGHV unmutated. Study conclusions and caveats: Baseline levels were approached again at progression, after clonality had risen at ibrutinib response. Private clonotypes, not public ones, expanded at ibrutinib response.

Extraction of around 2.2 micrograms of genomic DNA from cryopreserved PBMCs supplied material for TCR beta libraries. Using immunoSEQ multiplex PCR, the repertoire was profiled, and TCRdb retains in-frame clones only, with some absent. This sample has roughly 56,000 clones, with 71% found just once. The sequence came from a human donor with chronic lymphocytic leukemia. The chain joins TRBV27 to TRBJ2-3; TRBD2 matches 7 bases. This material consisted of PBMCs, taken after 12 months of ibrutinib treatment. The CDR3 is CASSPPGGPRDTDTQYF. Here the CDR3 DNA reads TGTGCCAGCAGTCCTCCGGGAGGCCCAAGAGACACAGATACGCAGTATTTT.